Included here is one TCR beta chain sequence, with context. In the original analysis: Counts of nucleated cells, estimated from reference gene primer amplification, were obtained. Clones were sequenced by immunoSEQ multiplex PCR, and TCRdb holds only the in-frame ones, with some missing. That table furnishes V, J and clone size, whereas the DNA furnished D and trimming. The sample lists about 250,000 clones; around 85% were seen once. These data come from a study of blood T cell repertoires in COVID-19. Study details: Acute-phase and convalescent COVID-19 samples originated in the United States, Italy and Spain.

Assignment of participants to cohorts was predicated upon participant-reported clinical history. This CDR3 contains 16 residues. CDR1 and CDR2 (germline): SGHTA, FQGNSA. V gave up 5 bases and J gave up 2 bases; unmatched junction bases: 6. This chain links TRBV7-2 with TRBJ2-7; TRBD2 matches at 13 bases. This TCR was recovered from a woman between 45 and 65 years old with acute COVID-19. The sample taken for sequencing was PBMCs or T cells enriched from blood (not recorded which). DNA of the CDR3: TGTGCCAGCAGCCAAGGACTAGCGGGGGCCGCCTACGAGCAGTACTTC. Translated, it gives CASSQGLAGAAYEQYF.